The 23 T cell receptor beta chains below come from one sample, sequenced in a study of cytomegalovirus exposure and HLA in healthy donors. PCR used 60 Vbeta primers and 13 Jbeta primers. Profiled with immunoSEQ multiplex PCR; TCRdb holds only in-frame clones, not every one. The table includes 80,000 or so clones, more than 65% detected once. What was sequenced was PBMCs. The receptors were gathered from a woman aged 40 to 50 in good health and CMV-seropositive.

In its sample, this clone was seen a few times. V gene TRBV5-8 combines with J gene TRBJ2-3; 7 bases fit TRBD2. The CDR3 totals 15 residues. After removal of 4 bases from V and 0 bases from J, the junction contained 5 bases not matched to a gene. Germline V CDR1 and CDR2: SGHTS, YDEGEE. CDR3 DNA: TGTGCCAGCAGCAAAGGAGCGGGGAGCACAGATACGCAGTATTTT. It yields the protein CASSKGAGSTDTQYF.

This rearrangement joins TRBV4-1 to TRBJ1-1, with a tentative D call TRBD1 (5 bases). The germline V gene has CDR1 MGHRA and CDR2 YSYEKL. Trimming removed 5 bases from V and 0 bases from J, with 13 bases in between. This CDR3 comprises 15 residues. This CDR3 is CASSVSETVNTEAFF. CDR3 bases: TGCGCCAGCAGCGTAAGTGAGACAGTGAACACTGAAGCTTTCTTT.

This sequence joins TRBV9 and TRBJ1-1, with 8 nucleotides matching TRBD1. The V and J ends lost 5 bases and 5 bases, in that order; junction bases with no gene match: 5. From germline, CDR1 is SGDLS and CDR2 YYNGEE. The CDR3 runs to 13 residues. The CDR3 DNA is TGTGCCAGCAGAGGACAGGGTGGGACTGAAGCTTTCTTT. Translated: CASRGQGGTEAFF.

V and J are TRBV30 and TRBJ2-7, with a tentative D call TRBD2 (6 bases). CDR1 GTSNPN and CDR2 SVGIG come from the germline V gene (reference sequence). This CDR3 is built from 13 residues. V was shortened by 2 bases and J by 2 bases, with 10 bases between the two germline ends. This chain's CDR3 is CAWSRGSPYEQYF. The CDR3 DNA is TGTGCCTGGAGTCGGGGGTCACCCTACGAGCAGTACTTC.

A few counts support this clone. The V and J genes are TRBV28 and TRBJ1-2; TRBD1 is a possible D gene (5 bases). Germline CDR1 is MDHEN and CDR2 is SYDVKM. With 7 bases removed from V and 8 bases from J, the gap between germline ends came to 14 bases. This CDR3 contains 12 residues. CDR3: CASMAQAGGYTF. In DNA form, the CDR3 reads TGTGCCAGCATGGCACAGGCTGGCGGCTACACCTTC.

V gene TRBV4-3 combines with J gene TRBJ1-3; TRBD1 might be the D (6 bases). CDR3 length: 15 residues. The V end was cut by 4 bases, the J end by 1 base, with 11 bases between. Germline lookup yields CDR1 LGHNA and CDR2 YSLEER. The CDR3 sequence is CASSPVQGSGNTIYF. As DNA, the CDR3 is TGCGCCAGCAGCCCAGTACAGGGTTCTGGAAACACCATATATTTT.

The chain is built from TRBV6-5 and TRBJ2-1, with TRBD1 matching 8 bases. The trim removed 5 bases at V and 11 bases at J, leaving 14 bases unmatched. CDR1 and CDR2 from the germline V gene are MNHEY and SVGAGI. The CDR3 has 15 amino acids. CDR3 DNA: TGTGCCAGCAGTGTGTCAGGGACAGGCTTACCCCAGCAGTTCTTC. Its protein product is CASSVSGTGLPQQFF.

CDR3 sequence reads: CASSSQLAGGTGELFF. As DNA, the CDR3 is TGTGCCAGCAGCTCTCAACTAGCGGGGGGCACCGGGGAGCTGTTTTTT. The chain employs TRBV6-6 and TRBJ2-2, with 12 bases identical to TRBD2. Germline loops: CDR1 MNHNY, CDR2 SVGAGI (reference sequence). J lost 4 bases, V lost 6 bases, and 6 bases had no gene match. This CDR3 comprises 16 residues.

J is TRBJ2-5 and V is TRBV6-1, with TRBD2 as a possible D gene (6 bases). Trimming removed 4 bases at V and 7 bases at J, with 10 bases between. Looked up from germline, CDR1 is MNHNS and CDR2 is SASEGT. This CDR3 spans 12 amino acids. This CDR3 reads CASSGLESTQYF. Here the CDR3 DNA reads TGTGCCAGCAGTGGACTAGAGTCGACCCAGTACTTC.

The CDR3 is CASSQVAGGYNEQFF. As DNA, the CDR3 is TGCGCCAGCAGCCAAGTCGCGGGGGGTTACAATGAGCAGTTCTTC. J is TRBJ2-1 and V is TRBV4-3; 8 positions agree with TRBD2. The V gene's germline CDR1 is LGHNA and CDR2 YSLEER. Trimming cost V 1 base and J 4 bases; bases outside gene matches: 3. This CDR3 spans 15 amino acids.

The V and J genes are TRBV19 and TRBJ2-5, with 7 positions matching TRBD2. CDR3 length: 12 amino acids. Trimming removed 7 bases from V and 5 bases from J; junction bases left unmatched: 4. Germline lookup yields CDR1 LNHDA and CDR2 SQIVND (reference sequence). The chain's CDR3 is CASIEGGETQYF. For the CDR3, the DNA is TGTGCCAGTATTGAGGGAGGGGAGACCCAGTACTTC.

The chain has TRBV2 and TRBJ2-6; the D is unclear. The CDR3 spans 16 residues. Germline CDR1 SNHLY, CDR2 FYNNEI. V lost 5 bases and J 0 bases, leaving 11 bases between the germline ends. For the CDR3, the DNA is TGTGCCAGCAGTAAAACGGCTAGCTCTGGGGCCAACGTCCTGACTTTC. Protein: CASSKTASSGANVLTF. The variable domain in full, with the rest retrieved from reference TRBV2 and TRBJ2-6, is EPEVTQTPSHQVTQMGQEVILRCVPISNHLYFYWYRQILGQKVEFLVSFYNNEISEKSEIFDDQFSVERPDGSNFTLKIRSTKLEDSAMYFCASSKTASSGANVLTFGAGSRLTVL.

CDR3 DNA sequence: TGTGCCAGCAGCTTGGGGGGCGGCAATCAGCCCCAGCATTTT. This translates into CASSLGGGNQPQHF. The rearrangement uses TRBV5-6 and TRBJ1-5, with D tentatively TRBD1 (5 bases). Trimming left V 0 bases short and J 2 bases short, with 6 bases between. Germline V CDR1 and CDR2: SGHDT, YYEEEE. The CDR3 extends over 14 amino acids.

The genes are TRBV18 and TRBJ1-1; possibly TRBD1 for D (5 bases). The V end lost 6 bases, the J end lost 2 bases, and 13 bases lay between the germline ends. There are 14 residues in the CDR3. Germline CDR1 reads KGHSH; CDR2 reads LQKENI. This CDR3 reads CASSLGHPNTEAFF. The CDR3 nucleotides read TGTGCCAGCTCCCTTGGACACCCCAACACTGAAGCTTTCTTT.

The chain uses TRBV5-1 and TRBJ1-4, with 8 bases that match TRBD1. Per germline, CDR1 SGHRS and CDR2 YFSETQ. The length of the CDR3 is 18 residues. Trimming removed 3 bases from V and 7 bases from J; junction bases left unmatched: 17. The CDR3 nucleotides read TGCGCCAGCAGCTCGGCCCGGACAGGGAGTAATACGGGTGAAAAACTGTTTTTT. Translating it yields CASSSARTGSNTGEKLFF.

This clone was recorded a few times. The rearrangement links TRBV4-1 to TRBJ2-1; D is possibly TRBD2 (6 bases). Trimming cost V 1 base and J 6 bases, with 13 bases left between them. Germline V gene data show CDR1 as MGHRA and CDR2 as YSYEKL. The CDR3 runs 15 residues. CDR3 sequence (DNA): TGCGCCAGCAGCCAAGCTGGACTACCAGGCAATGAGCAGTTCTTC. This translates into CASSQAGLPGNEQFF.

A single count supports this clone. The rearrangement joins TRBV6-6 to TRBJ1-2; no definite D call. Trimming pared 9 bases from V and 8 bases from J, leaving 13 bases between. The V gene's germline CDR1 is MNHNY and CDR2 SVGAGI (reference sequence). The CDR3 length is 11 residues. The CDR3 spells CASSPGSGYTF. The CDR3 DNA sequence: TGTGCCAGTTCCCCTGGGAGCGGCTACACCTTC.

The V gene is TRBV5-1, the J gene TRBJ1-2; a possible D gene is TRBD1 (6 bases). This CDR3 spans 13 amino acids. Germline CDR1 and CDR2: SGHRS and YFSETQ. V was pared by 4 bases and J by 8 bases, with 15 bases between. CDR3 loop: CASSPGQFGGYTF. The CDR3 nucleotides read TGCGCCAGCAGCCCAGGACAGTTCGGGGGCTACACCTTC.

This clone showed up just a few times. The chain carries TRBV7-2 and TRBJ2-4; the D gene is possibly TRBD2 (6 bases). The CDR3 spans 13 residues. Trimming cost V 2 bases and J 9 bases, with 11 bases left between them. CDR1 is SGHTA and CDR2 is FQGNSA in the germline V gene. CDR3 sequence (DNA): TGTGCCAGCAGCTTACCGACTAGTATCATTCAGTACTTC. This gives the protein CASSLPTSIIQYF.

This clone has a handful of counts. V and J are TRBV4-3 and TRBJ2-7; TRBD1 matches 9 bases. The CDR3 sequence is 16 residues long. V was clipped by 3 bases and J by 2 bases; unmatched bases: 8. From germline, CDR1 is LGHNA and CDR2 YSLEER. The CDR3 DNA reads as TGCGCCAGCAGCCAGCAGTTCGGACAGGGGCCCTACGAGCAGTACTTC. Translated: CASSQQFGQGPYEQYF.

This rearrangement joins TRBV2 to TRBJ2-5; 7 nucleotides match TRBD1. J gave up 7 bases and V 5 bases, and 7 bases lay outside the gene matches. The germline V gene encodes CDR1 SNHLY and CDR2 FYNNEI. This CDR3 is 13 amino acids long. The CDR3 DNA is TGTGCCAGCAGTAACGACAGGGAGTCGACCCAGTACTTC. Amino acid sequence: CASSNDRESTQYF.

J is TRBJ2-7 and V is TRBV30, with 8 bases lining up with TRBD2. With V trimmed by 6 bases and J by 2 bases, 9 bases remained unmatched. The germline V gene has CDR1 GTSNPN and CDR2 SVGIG (reference sequence). The CDR3 loop spans 14 amino acids. This CDR3 is CACYLAGITYEQYF. As DNA, the CDR3 is TGTGCCTGTTACTTAGCGGGGATTACCTACGAGCAGTACTTC. Full variable domain (missing parts from reference TRBV30 and TRBJ2-7): SQTIHQWPATLVQPVGSPLSLECTVEGTSNPNLYWYRQAAGRGLQLLFYSVGIGQISSEVPQNLSASRPQDRQFILSSKKLLLSDSGFYLCACYLAGITYEQYFGPGTRLTVT.

This chain uses TRBV25-1 with TRBJ1-1; 7 bases map to TRBD1. V shed 3 bases and J 7 bases; nucleotides not matched to a gene: 2. CDR3 length: 12 amino acids. The germline V gene encodes CDR1 MGHDK and CDR2 SYGVNS. CDR3 sequence reads: CASSDTGDEAFF. The CDR3 nucleotides are TGTGCCAGCAGTGACACAGGGGATGAAGCTTTCTTT.